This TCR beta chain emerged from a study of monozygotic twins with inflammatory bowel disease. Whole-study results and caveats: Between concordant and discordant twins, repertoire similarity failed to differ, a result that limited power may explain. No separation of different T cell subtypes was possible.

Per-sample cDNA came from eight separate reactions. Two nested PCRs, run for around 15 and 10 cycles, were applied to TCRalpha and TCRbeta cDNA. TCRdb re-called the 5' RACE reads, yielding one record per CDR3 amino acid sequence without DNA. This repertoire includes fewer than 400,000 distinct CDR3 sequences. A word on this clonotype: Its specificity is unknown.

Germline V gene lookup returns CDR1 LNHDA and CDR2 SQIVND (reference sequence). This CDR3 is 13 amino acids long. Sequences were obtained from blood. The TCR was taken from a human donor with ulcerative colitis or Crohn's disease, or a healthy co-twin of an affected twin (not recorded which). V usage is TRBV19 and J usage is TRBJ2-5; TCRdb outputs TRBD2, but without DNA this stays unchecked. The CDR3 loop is CASSGLVSETQYF.